This TCR beta chain emerged from a study of beta chain features in type 1 diabetes. This CDR3 comprises 15 residues. The ends lost 2 bases at V and 2 bases at J; junction bases unmatched: 4. Per the germline V gene, CDR1 is GTSNPN and CDR2 is SVGIG (reference sequence). All of the isolated RNA was reverse transcribed, so expressed TCRB transcripts were sequenced. The table came from immunoSEQ multiplex PCR; TCRdb's copy has only in-frame clones and leaves some out. The repertoire holds about 160,000 clones, 7.5% to 10% seen once, with less than 3% in the top ten. This clone was seen only a few times. CD45RO/CCR7/CD25/CD127/CD95/CD27 sorting isolated CD4+ naive, central memory, regulatory and stem cell-like memory cells.

The rearrangement joins TRBV30 to TRBJ2-5; TRBD2 matches 11 bases. The sequencing sample was made of central memory CD4+ T cells from blood. The sequence was obtained from a woman under 30 in good health. The CDR3, as DNA: TGTGCCTGGAGTATCTTAGCGGGGGGGCAAGAGACCCAGTACTTC. This gives the protein CAWSILAGGQETQYF.